Following are 24 T cell receptor beta chains from one sample sequenced in a study of cytotoxic CD8 clonotypes in ibrutinib-treated CLL. TCRdb's copy holds only in-frame clones and misses some; the assay was immunoSEQ multiplex PCR. The sample carries about 200,000 clones, about four fifths recorded once. Sequencing used PBMCs, obtained after 12 months of ibrutinib treatment. These receptor sequences come from a human donor with chronic lymphocytic leukemia.

The gene calls are TRBV4-2 and TRBJ2-3; 14 nucleotides agree with TRBD2. Germline V CDR1 and CDR2: LGHNA, YNFKEQ. This CDR3 contains 16 residues. The ends lost 3 bases at V and 4 bases at J; junction bases unmatched: 3. Written as DNA, the CDR3 is TGTGCCAGCAGCCAGACTAGCGGGGGGGCGGCAGATACGCAGTATTTT. It is translated as CASSQTSGGAADTQYF.

This rearrangement joins TRBV21-1 to TRBJ2-7; the DNA was not compared with TRBD2, the D call given in the table. TRBV21-1 corresponds to a pseudogene. The CDR3 runs 11 residues. CDR3 amino acids: CASSLSSGLHF. The CDR3 DNA reads TGTGCCAGCAGCCTCTCCTCGGGACTACACTTC.

This clone was observed a handful of times. The V and J genes are TRBV27 and TRBJ2-6; D not resolved. The CDR3 is made up of 15 amino acids. Germline V gene lookup returns CDR1 MNHEY and CDR2 SMNVEV (reference sequence). V lost 5 bases, J lost 0 bases, and 8 bases lay in between. The CDR3 loop reads CASSPIGSGANVLTF. The CDR3 coding sequence is TGTGCCAGCAGTCCCATCGGCTCTGGGGCCAACGTCCTGACTTTC.

This chain connects TRBV30 to TRBJ2-1, with a tentative D call TRBD2 (7 bases). Germline lookup yields CDR1 GTSNPN and CDR2 SVGIG (reference sequence). This CDR3 is 15 amino acids long. V was trimmed by 0 bases and J by 7 bases, leaving 16 bases between them. The CDR3 loop is CAWSVRKGGLNEQFF. The CDR3, as DNA: TGTGCCTGGAGTGTACGTAAGGGGGGGCTGAATGAGCAGTTCTTC.

The chain uses TRBV4-1 and TRBJ2-1; the D is unclear. The CDR3 covers 17 residues. V shed 0 bases and J shed 3 bases, with 15 bases lying between them. Germline V gene sequence: CDR1 MGHRA, CDR2 YSYEKL. CDR3 nucleotide sequence: TGCGCCAGCAGCCAAGATAGCACGGCCCAATACTACAATGAGCAGTTCTTC. Amino acids: CASSQDSTAQYYNEQFF.

This clone has just a few counts. The chain is built from TRBV4-2 and TRBJ2-1; D may be TRBD1 (6 bases). The V gene's germline CDR1 is LGHNA and CDR2 YNFKEQ. The CDR3 totals 13 residues. V was trimmed by 4 bases and J by 3 bases, leaving 7 bases between them. The CDR3 bases are TGTGCCAGCAGCCCGGACAGCTACAATGAGCAGTTCTTC. The encoded protein is CASSPDSYNEQFF.

The rearrangement links TRBV5-1 to TRBJ2-7; D is undetermined. CDR3 size: 14 residues. CDR1 is SGHRS, CDR2 YFSETQ, per germline. V lost 0 bases to trimming and J lost 0 bases, with 7 bases between them. CDR3 coding DNA: TGCGCCAGCAGCTTGGATCGTTTCTCCTACGAGCAGTACTTC. It specifies CASSLDRFSYEQYF.

V usage is TRBV9 and J usage is TRBJ2-3; unclear D gene. The CDR3 consists of 13 residues. With 4 bases removed from V and 0 bases from J, the gap between germline ends came to 6 bases. Germline lookup yields CDR1 SGDLS and CDR2 YYNGEE. CDR3 region: CASSMASTDTQYF. In nucleotides, the CDR3 is TGTGCCAGCAGCATGGCTAGCACAGATACGCAGTATTTT.

This clone was found once. The chain uses TRBV6-1 and TRBJ1-1; no definite D call. The germline V and J ends were trimmed by 7 bases and 5 bases, with 11 bases remaining between them. Germline lookup yields CDR1 MNHNS and CDR2 SASEGT. The CDR3 has 12 residues. CDR3 loop: CASMSGETEAFF. The CDR3 bases are TGTGCCAGCATGTCCGGGGAAACTGAAGCTTTCTTT.

This clone turned up a few times. This chain joins TRBV28 and TRBJ1-4, with 10 bases fitting TRBD1. The CDR3 consists of 14 residues. V shed 7 bases, J shed 7 bases, and the junction held 6 bases outside the gene matches. Germline V gene data show CDR1 as MDHEN and CDR2 as SYDVKM. The chain's CDR3 is CASTPGTGVEKLFF. The DNA of the CDR3 is TGTGCCAGCACCCCCGGGACAGGGGTTGAAAAACTGTTTTTT.

The chain is built from TRBV4-1 and TRBJ2-7; 7 bases agree with TRBD2. Trimming at V came to 3 bases and at J to 2 bases, leaving 4 bases not matched to a gene. The CDR3 covers 14 residues. Germline assignment: CDR1 MGHRA and CDR2 YSYEKL. In DNA, the CDR3 is TGCGCCAGCAGCCAGGGGGGAGGGGCCTACGAGCAGTACTTC. It yields the protein CASSQGGGAYEQYF.

This chain joins TRBV15 and TRBJ2-7; D tentatively reads TRBD1 or TRBD2 (5 bases each). This CDR3 is built from 15 residues. CDR1 and CDR2 from the germline V gene are LNHNV and YYDKDF (reference sequence). V lost 0 bases, J lost 6 bases, and 15 bases lay in between. In DNA form, the CDR3 reads TGTGCCACCAGCAGAGATCGGGGCCTGGTGGGCGAGCAGTACTTC. This sequence encodes CATSRDRGLVGEQYF.

This clone was picked up many times. V gene TRBV7-3 combines with J gene TRBJ1-3; D is unclear. V lost 3 bases to trimming and J lost 3 bases, with 9 bases between them. Germline values: CDR1 SGHTA, CDR2 FQGTGA. The CDR3 runs to 14 residues. The DNA for the CDR3 is TGTGCCAGCAGCTTCTCGGCAGGTGGAAACACCATATATTTT. Its protein product is CASSFSAGGNTIYF. Looking up the rest from reference TRBV7-3 and TRBJ1-3 gives the full variable domain: GAGVSQTPSNKVTEKGKYVELRCDPISGHTALYWYRQSLGQGPEFLIYFQGTGAADDSGLPNDRFFAVRPEGSVSTLKIQRTERGDSAVYLCASSFSAGGNTIYFGEGSWLTVV.

This chain uses TRBV9 with TRBJ2-5, with D possibly being TRBD2 (5 bases). The CDR3 has 16 residues. CDR1 and CDR2 from the germline V gene are SGDLS and YYNGEE. Trimming left V 4 bases short and J 0 bases short, with 16 bases between. The CDR3 here is CASSPNGGSYQETQYF. CDR3 nucleotides: TGTGCCAGCAGCCCTAATGGCGGGTCGTACCAAGAGACCCAGTACTTC. Looking up the rest from reference TRBV9 and TRBJ2-5 gives the full variable domain: DSGVTQTPKHLITATGQRVTLRCSPRSGDLSVYWYQQSLDQGLQFLIQYYNGEERAKGNILERFSAQQFPDLHSELNLSSLELGDSALYFCASSPNGGSYQETQYFGPGTRLLVL.

This clone has just a few counts. The V and J genes are TRBV30 and TRBJ1-5, with 7 bases identical to TRBD1. The CDR3 length is 17 residues. V lost 2 bases and J lost 0; bases outside the gene matches: 10. Germline lookup yields CDR1 GTSNPN and CDR2 SVGIG (reference sequence). CDR3 amino acids: CAWSKGQNSNSNQPQHF. CDR3 nucleotide sequence: TGTGCCTGGAGTAAGGGACAGAATAGTAATAGCAATCAGCCCCAGCATTTT.

The rearrangement uses TRBV15 and TRBJ1-5; 9 positions agree with TRBD1. Germline V gene lookup returns CDR1 LNHNV and CDR2 YYDKDF (reference sequence). The CDR3 length is 16 residues. Trimming cost V 5 bases and J 5 bases; bases outside gene matches: 10. In nucleotides, the CDR3 is TGTGCCACCAGCCATCACCGGGGACAGGGACATCAGCCCCAGCATTTT. As protein: CATSHHRGQGHQPQHF.

The rearrangement joins TRBV2 to TRBJ2-5, with TRBD1 matching over 8 bases. The junction had 9 bases not matched to a gene; V was cut back by 6 bases and J by 6 bases. This CDR3 is built from 14 residues. Germline V lookup: CDR1 SNHLY, CDR2 FYNNEI. Written as DNA, the CDR3 is TGTGCCAGCAGCACCCGGACAGGGCCCCAGACCCAGTACTTC. Translating gives CASSTRTGPQTQYF. The variable domain in full, with the rest retrieved from reference TRBV2 and TRBJ2-5, is EPEVTQTPSHQVTQMGQEVILRCVPISNHLYFYWYRQILGQKVEFLVSFYNNEISEKSEIFDDQFSVERPDGSNFTLKIRSTKLEDSAMYFCASSTRTGPQTQYFGPGTRLLVL.

This clone has just a few counts. The chain carries TRBV7-3 and TRBJ2-3, with D perhaps TRBD2 (6 bases). The CDR3 has 15 amino acids. The V gene's germline CDR1 is SGHTA and CDR2 FQGTGA. Trimming removed 5 bases at V and 4 bases at J, with 16 bases between. CDR3 region: CASSPMGERADTQYF. The CDR3 DNA sequence: TGTGCCAGCAGCCCTATGGGGGAGCGGGCAGATACGCAGTATTTT.

This clone was found once. The rearrangement links TRBV4-1 to TRBJ2-7, with D perhaps TRBD1 (6 bases). The CDR3 loop spans 16 amino acids. Between the trimmed V and J ends, which lost 4 bases and 1 base, there was a span of 17 bases. CDR1 is MGHRA and CDR2 is YSYEKL in the germline V gene. CDR3: CASSRFSGGLSYEQYF. The CDR3 coding sequence is TGCGCCAGCAGCCGGTTTAGTGGGGGCCTTTCCTACGAGCAGTACTTC.

This clone has more than one count but fewer than ten. This rearrangement joins TRBV30 to TRBJ2-1; 12 bases align to TRBD2. This CDR3 has 15 residues. Germline CDR1 GTSNPN, CDR2 SVGIG (reference sequence). J gave up 7 bases and V 2 bases, and 6 bases lay outside the gene matches. The CDR3 DNA is TGTGCCTGGAGTAAGACTAGCGGGGGCCTAAATGAGCAGTTCTTC. The encoded protein is CAWSKTSGGLNEQFF. Combining the CDR3 with reference TRBV30 and TRBJ2-1 gives the whole variable domain SQTIHQWPATLVQPVGSPLSLECTVEGTSNPNLYWYRQAAGRGLQLLFYSVGIGQISSEVPQNLSASRPQDRQFILSSKKLLLSDSGFYLCAWSKTSGGLNEQFFGPGTRLTVL.

V usage is TRBV9 and J usage is TRBJ1-1, with D possibly being TRBD1 (6 bases). The germline V gene has CDR1 SGDLS and CDR2 YYNGEE. This CDR3 has 15 residues. The ends were cut back, 4 bases at V and 0 bases at J, with 13 bases in the middle. Here the CDR3 reads CASSISGTLNTEAFF. For the CDR3, the DNA is TGTGCCAGCAGCATTTCCGGGACATTGAACACTGAAGCTTTCTTT.

The CDR3 nucleotides are TGCAGCGCCAAGACGGGACAGGGAGGAATGGAGCAGTACTTC. Amino acid sequence: CSAKTGQGGMEQYF. The chain links TRBV29-1 to TRBJ2-7, with 9 bases lining up with TRBD1. Germline CDR1 SQVTM, CDR2 ANQGSEA. Trimming took 7 bases from V and 7 from J; bases not matched to a gene: 14. The CDR3 length is 14 residues.

The count of this clone is one. CDR3 protein: CASSTSGGPGGDTQYF. CDR3 bases: TGTGCCAGCAGTACTAGCGGGGGGCCCGGGGGAGATACGCAGTATTTT. The V gene is TRBV2, the J gene TRBJ2-3, with 12 nucleotides matching TRBD2. J gave up 5 bases and V 5 bases, and 8 bases lay outside the gene matches. Germline loops: CDR1 SNHLY, CDR2 FYNNEI. The CDR3 loop spans 16 amino acids.

The V call is TRBV28, the J call TRBJ2-2; the D gene is possibly TRBD1 (6 bases). This CDR3 region has 13 residues. V lost 7 bases and J 6 bases, leaving 12 bases between the germline ends. The germline CDR1 and CDR2 sequences are MDHEN and SYDVKM. As DNA, the CDR3 is TGTGCCAGCATCCTACAGGGTTCCGGGGAGCTGTTTTTT. It codes for CASILQGSGELFF.